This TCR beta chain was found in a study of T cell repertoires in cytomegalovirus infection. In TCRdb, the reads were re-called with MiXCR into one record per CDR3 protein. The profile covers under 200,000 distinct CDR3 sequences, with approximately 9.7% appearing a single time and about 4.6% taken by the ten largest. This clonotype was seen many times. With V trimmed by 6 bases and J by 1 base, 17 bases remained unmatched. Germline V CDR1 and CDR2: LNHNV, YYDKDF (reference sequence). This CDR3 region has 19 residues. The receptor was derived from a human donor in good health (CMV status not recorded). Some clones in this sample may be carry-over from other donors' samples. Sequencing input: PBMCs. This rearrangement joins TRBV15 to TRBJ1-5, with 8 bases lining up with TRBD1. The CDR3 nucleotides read TGTGCCACCAGGGGGGACAGGACTAAGACCCCTTTGAGCAATCAGCCCCAGCATTTT. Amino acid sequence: CATRGDRTKTPLSNQPQHF. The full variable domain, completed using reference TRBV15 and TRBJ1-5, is DAMVIQNPRYQVTQFGKPVTLSCSQTLNHNVMYWYQQKSSQAPKLLFHYYDKDFNNEADTPDNFQSRRPNTSFCFLDIRSPGLGDTAMYLCATRGDRTKTPLSNQPQHFGDGTRLSIL.